This T cell receptor beta chain was recorded in a study of blood T cell repertoires in COVID-19. Here immunoSEQ multiplex PCR was the method, and the copy in TCRdb shows in-frame clones only, minus some. Altogether roughly 200,000 clones are present, around 90% being singletons, with the ten largest covering less than 15%. CDR3 length: 17 amino acids. V was clipped by 8 bases and J by 1 base, with 23 bases between them. From germline, CDR1 is LNHDA and CDR2 SQIVND (reference sequence). The receptor comes from a woman under 30 who had recovered from COVID-19. Sequenced sample: peripheral blood. This sequence joins TRBV19 and TRBJ1-1; D is perhaps TRBD1 (5 bases). For the CDR3, the DNA is TGTGCCAGTGCCATACGATCTGGGAGGGGCTCGAACACTGAAGCTTTCTTT. The encoded protein is CASAIRSGRGSNTEAFF.